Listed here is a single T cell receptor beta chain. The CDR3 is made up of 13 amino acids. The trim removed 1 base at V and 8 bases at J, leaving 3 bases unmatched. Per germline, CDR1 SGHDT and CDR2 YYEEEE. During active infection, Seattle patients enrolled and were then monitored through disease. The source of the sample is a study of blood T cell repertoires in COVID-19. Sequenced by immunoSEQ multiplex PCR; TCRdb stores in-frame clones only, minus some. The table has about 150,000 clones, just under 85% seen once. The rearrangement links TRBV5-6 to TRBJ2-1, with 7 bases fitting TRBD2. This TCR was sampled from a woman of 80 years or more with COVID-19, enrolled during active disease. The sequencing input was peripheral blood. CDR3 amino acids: CASSLPRGDEQFF. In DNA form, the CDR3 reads TGTGCCAGCAGCTTGCCCCGGGGGGATGAGCAGTTCTTC. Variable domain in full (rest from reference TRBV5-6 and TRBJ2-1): DAGVTQSPTHLIKTRGQQVTLRCSPKSGHDTVSWYQQALGQGPQFIFQYYEEEERQRGNFPDRFSGHQFPNYSSELNVNALLLGDSALYLCASSLPRGDEQFFGPGTRLTVL.